What follows are 5 T cell receptor beta chains derived from one specimen sequenced in a study of OX40 agonist ivuxolimab in advanced cancers. The assay was immunoSEQ multiplex PCR, and TCRdb's table has in-frame clones only and misses some. There are tens of thousands of clones in the sample; more than 85% occur only once, and roughly 3.5% lies in the top ten. Sequencing was performed on CD4+ or CD8+ T cells sorted from blood, taken in a trial of the OX40 agonist ivuxolimab. These receptors were obtained from an adult with an advanced solid tumor such as melanoma, head and neck, liver or kidney cancer.

The gene calls are TRBV7-2 and TRBJ2-7; tentatively, D is TRBD1 (5 bases). CDR3 length equals 14 residues. The V end lost 6 bases, the J end lost 2 bases, and 14 bases lay between the germline ends. The germline V gene has CDR1 SGHTA and CDR2 FQGNSA. CDR3 protein: CASSSLDNPYEQYF. The DNA for the CDR3 is TGTGCCAGCAGTTCTCTGGACAACCCCTACGAGCAGTACTTC.

This chain connects TRBV7-2 to TRBJ1-5; D ambiguous. Looked up from germline, CDR1 is SGHTA and CDR2 is FQGNSA. This CDR3 comprises 16 residues. Trimming shortened V by 1 base and J by 2 bases, and 12 bases separated the two germline ends. CDR3 DNA sequence: TGTGCCAGCAGCTTAGTCCGGGGATCTGGCAATCAGCCCCAGCATTTT. This encodes CASSLVRGSGNQPQHF. Full variable domain (rest looked up from reference TRBV7-2 and TRBJ1-5): GAGVSQSPSNKVTEKGKDVELRCDPISGHTALYWYRQSLGQGLEFLIYFQGNSAPDKSGLPSDRFSAERTGGSVSTLTIQRTQQEDSAVYLCASSLVRGSGNQPQHFGDGTRLSIL.

The rearrangement uses TRBV4-3 and TRBJ1-2, with TRBD1 identical over 7 bases. This CDR3 has 15 amino acids. V was clipped by 3 bases and J by 6 bases; unmatched bases: 10. Germline V CDR1 and CDR2: LGHNA, YSLEER. The CDR3 DNA reads as TGCGCCAGCAGCCAGGCGGAGGGGGCGTGGGATGGCTACACCTTC. Translating it yields CASSQAEGAWDGYTF.

The V and J genes are TRBV29-1 and TRBJ2-1; D possibly corresponds to TRBD1 (5 bases). Germline V gives CDR1 SQVTM, CDR2 ANQGSEA. The CDR3 length is 14 residues. V dropped 6 bases and J dropped 0 bases, with 12 bases sitting between them. CDR3 region: CSVGHSSSYNEQFF. In DNA, the CDR3 is TGCAGCGTCGGACACTCGAGCTCCTACAATGAGCAGTTCTTC.

The V call is TRBV5-4, the J call TRBJ1-2, with D unresolved. The V end lost 1 base, the J end lost 0 bases, and 13 bases lay between the germline ends. Germline loops: CDR1 SGHNT, CDR2 YYREEE (reference sequence). The CDR3 sequence is 16 residues long. The CDR3 DNA follows: TGTGCCAGCAGCTTGTTCCCGGTCAAGGCTAACTATGGCTACACCTTC. It specifies CASSLFPVKANYGYTF.